This T cell receptor (beta chain) was obtained from a study of T cell repertoires in ileal Crohn's disease. This clone has just one count. This table comes from immunoSEQ multiplex PCR, and its TCRdb copy is limited to in-frame clones, with some not included. The data contain about 12,000 clones, roughly 79% of them seen just once; the ten biggest clones take up roughly 4.5%. The CDR3 sequence is 12 residues long. V shed 6 bases and J shed 7 bases, with 10 bases lying between them. The V gene's germline CDR1 is MNHNY and CDR2 SVGAGI (reference sequence). The rearrangement uses TRBV6-6 and TRBJ1-5; the D gene is possibly TRBD1 (5 bases). The receptor comes from an adult with Crohn's disease. The sequencing input was ileal tissue. CDR3 DNA sequence: TGTGCCAGCAGCCTCGGACACCAGCCCCAGCATTTT. It is translated as CASSLGHQPQHF.